This entry is about one T cell receptor (beta chain). In this sample, this clone turned up once. Its antigen is not yet known. No much larger clone is present one base from it, and per-base qualities are unavailable. The immunoSEQ Assay was the method used to sequence TCRbeta CDR3 regions. After extraction, genomic DNA underwent amplification by bias-controlled multiplex PCR, followed by high-throughput sequencing. In the authors' own workflow: Collapsing and filtering of sequences were performed to quantify the absolute abundance of each unique TCRbeta CDR3 region. T cell fraction was estimated by normalizing TCRbeta template counts to usable DNA, with usable DNA measured through amplification of reference genes found in all nucleated cells. Repertoire TCRs were annotated as SARS-CoV-2-specific by exact matching of V gene, CDR3 amino acid sequence and J gene to a known reactive TCR set. The reference SARS-CoV-2 TCR set was derived from MIRA and filtered for enrichment in COVID-19-positive ImmuneCODE repertoires, a step that removed public or cross-reactive TCRs. Drawing on the MIRA antigens, annotated TCRs were analysed further at the level of specific ORF or position within ORF. Breadth was defined as the number of annotated unique rearrangements divided by the total number of unique productive rearrangements, and depth was defined as the summed frequency of the annotated unique rearrangements. TCR breadth was compared between groups using two-sided Wilcoxon rank-sum tests. TCRdb re-hosts the immuneACCESS table, in-frame sequences only. Its copies lack some clones; in the studies checked, an unresolved V gene accounts for under half of them, and the cause for the rest is not known. That table furnishes V, J and clone size, whereas the DNA furnished D and trimming. The table for this sample lists roughly 400,000 clones; about 90% of them were counted only once. Around 1.7% of the sample is taken by the ten largest.

The sample originates from a study of Ad26.COV2.S vaccination and SARS-CoV-2 variants (dated by TCRdb to the early 2020s). Broadly, across the study: Donors in the vaccine arm were drawn from COV1001, a multicentre, randomized, double-blind, placebo-controlled phase I-IIa trial testing Ad26.COV2.S in healthy adults. Dosing of Ad26.COV2.S was intramuscular, at either 5x10^10 or 1x10^11 viral particles, delivered as one shot or as two shots spaced 56 days apart. TCRbeta repertoire sequencing served as the tool for gauging how specific and how broad the SARS-CoV-2-reactive T cell receptors were following Ad26.COV2.S vaccination. The TCR-sequenced set comprised roughly 30 samples: about 19 Ad26.COV2.S vaccine recipients, 5 placebo recipients and 8 SARS-CoV-2 convalescent individuals. Trial participants were randomized into five groups of five, in which low-dose or high-dose Ad26.COV2.S was given once or twice, or placebo was given on both occasions. Throughout the experiments and outcome assessment, investigators stayed blinded to trial group allocation.

General findings and caveats noted by the study authors: After vaccination, spike-specific CD8+ and CD4+ T cell responses were reported to show substantial breadth. Vaccine and placebo recipients had similar non-spike TCR breadth, a finding consistent with the vaccine containing only spike. Higher spike-specific TCR breadth was observed in Ad26.COV2.S recipients than in placebo recipients (P = 0.0014). Comparing responses between vaccine doses or regimens was not something the study was powered to do. According to the authors, total T cell responses may have been underestimated by the TCR breadth and depth analyses.

The CDR3 measures 16 amino acids from cysteine to phenylalanine. Here the CDR3 DNA is all that survives: 48 bases in frame from base 1. The germline V gene (reference sequence) sets CDR1 to MNHEY and CDR2 to SMNVEV. Compared with germline, V lacks 5 bases and J lacks 4 bases; bases without a gene match: 5. Taken with the paper, the label for treatment or condition translates to: over 15 received Ad26.COV2.S at low or high dose, single or two shots; 5 received placebo; per-sample allocation not given. Repertoires of vaccine and placebo recipients were sequenced from samples collected on day 63 after the first injection. Cohort 1b enrolled 25 adults aged 18-55 years at a single site in Boston, USA, between 29 July and 7 August 2020. Ad26.COV2.S consisted of a replication-incompetent adenovirus type 26 vector by which a prefusion-stabilized SARS-CoV-2 spike protein from the original Wuhan strain was expressed.

The sequence is built from TRBV27 and TRBJ2-3, and 14 bases in between align with TRBD2. The sequence was obtained from a person aged 18-60 years who received the Ad26.COV2.S COVID-19 vaccine or a placebo. The material sequenced was peripheral blood, taken in a trial of Ad26.COV2.S vaccine versus placebo. The DNA reads as follows: TGTGCCAGCAGTCCGCTGACTAGCGGGGGGGCAGATACGCAGTATTTT. It specifies CASSPLTSGGADTQYF.